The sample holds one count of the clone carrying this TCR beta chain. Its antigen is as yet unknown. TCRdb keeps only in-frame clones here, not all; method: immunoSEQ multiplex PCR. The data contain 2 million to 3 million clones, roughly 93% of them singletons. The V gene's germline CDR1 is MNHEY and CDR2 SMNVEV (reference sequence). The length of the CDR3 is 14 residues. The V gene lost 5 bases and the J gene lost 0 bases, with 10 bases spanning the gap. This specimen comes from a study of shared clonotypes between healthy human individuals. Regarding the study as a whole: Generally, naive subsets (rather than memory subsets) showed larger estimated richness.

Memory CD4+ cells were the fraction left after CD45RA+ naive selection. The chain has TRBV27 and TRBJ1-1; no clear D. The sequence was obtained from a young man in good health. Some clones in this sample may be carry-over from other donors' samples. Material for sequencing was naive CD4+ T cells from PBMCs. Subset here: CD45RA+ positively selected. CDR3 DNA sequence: TGTGCCAGCAGTAGTAGGAAGATGAACACTGAAGCTTTCTTT. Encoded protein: CASSSRKMNTEAFF.